What follows describes a single T cell receptor (beta chain). In its sample, this clone was seen once. Its antigen is currently not known. No much larger clonotype is one base removed from it; base qualities were not supplied. The library was made by the immunoSEQ multiplex PCR assay. For the multiplex PCR, a mixture combining 60 forward primers for TCR Vbeta segments and 13 reverse primers for TCR Jbeta segments was used. The CDR3 region of rearranged TCR beta genes was amplified from genomic DNA by a multiplex PCR assay. Amplified TCR beta libraries were sequenced as 87-base-pair reads on the Illumina HiSeq System. The study's own analysis went as follows. A later analysis counted around 72 million unique TCR beta chains across the 550 to 750 repertoires, and some 11 million of these chains were shared by at least two donors. Raw reads were error-corrected and collapsed into unique sequences by a nearest-neighbor algorithm in which closely related sequences were merged to remove PCR and sequencing errors. Alignment of CDR3 sequences to IMGT reference sequences was used to assign V, D and J gene segments. Each retained sequence needed at least a six-nucleotide match to both a V gene segment and a J gene segment. A rearrangement was called productive if the CDR3 had no stop codons and remained in frame with V and J, and every other rearrangement was called non-productive. Following IMGT convention, CDR3 was defined as the stretch from the second conserved V-encoded cysteine to the conserved J-encoded phenylalanine. The earlier analysis of about 560 of the donors excluded any sequence lacking an unambiguous match to a single V gene segment. An earlier analysis of fewer than 750 of the donors classified V segments as functional when productive rearrangements were above 56.7% and as segregating when the standard deviation between donors was above 5%. A statistical classification framework was built to diagnose cytomegalovirus status from the catalog of TCR beta chain sequences. In a later analysis, V and J genes were assigned by comparing TCR nucleotide sequences against IMGT/GENE-DB human TR gene sequences. In a later analysis, CDR3 sequences and most-parsimonious VDJ recombination scenarios were assigned using the TCRdist pipeline. In a later analysis, every TCR beta chain was defined by the combination of its CDR3 amino acid sequence and its V-gene family, and reads without a unique V-gene family were dropped. A later analysis removed 450 to 600 highly shared, low-generation-probability nucleotide sequences to deal with suspected cross-contamination and a sequencing artifact. In a later analysis, a clonal expansion index for each public chain was calculated from normalized within-repertoire ranks of inferred template counts. In a later analysis, generation probabilities were computed using a VDJ recombination model fitted to out-of-frame rearrangements, and the results were checked against IGoR. In a later analysis, TCR-TCR, TCR-HLA and TCR-CMV co-occurrence was scored with hypergeometric tests, and a repertoire-size bias correction was applied to TCR pairs. False discovery rates were estimated in a later analysis by permuting HLA or CMV assignments 20 times. In a later analysis, co-occurring TCRs were grouped using DBSCAN, with TCRdist sequence similarity added in when clustering inside HLA-allele-positive subsets. Repertoires with fewer than 30,000 or more than 120,000 public chains were left out of co-occurrence clustering, as were five repertoires with anomalous nucleotide sharing. The source is immuneACCESS, and TCRdb retained only in-frame sequences with V and J called. Part of the clones is not carried over; for the studies checked, unresolved V genes explain less than half of this, and the remainder is unexplained. For V, J and clone size, that table is used; D and trimming come from the DNA. This sample comprises roughly 89,000 clones, about 76% of them detected only once. The ten largest account for around 9.1% of the sample.

This record comes from a study of cytomegalovirus exposure and HLA in healthy donors (dated by TCRdb to 2016 to 2017). At the level of the whole study: An earlier analysis of about 530 of the donors reported 276 Gb of sequence data and some 110 million unique TCR beta sequences obtained from around 170 million T cells. An early release that covered 640 HLA-typed donors contained approximately 290 gigabases of sequencing data and 85 million to 100 million unique TCR sequences. The genetic ancestry cluster associated with self-reported Caucasian donors included 81% of the roughly 360 genotyped donors. The study aimed to test whether signatures of past pathogen exposure could be identified by cataloging public T cell receptors. The study profiled the T cell repertoires of some 610 subjects by immunosequencing and related them to cytomegalovirus serostatus. Along with the roughly 670-subject first cohort, a separate validation cohort of over 90 different subjects was used. High-throughput TCR immunosequencing, statistical association of individual TCRs with disease status, and machine learning were combined to predict cytomegalovirus infection status. To study patterns of TCR occurrence, a later analysis re-analyzed previously published TCR beta repertoires from several hundred donors and added high-resolution HLA genotyping. The later analysis used no new phenotypic data to find candidate immune exposures, relying instead on TCR beta sequences and their occurrence across donors. An earlier analysis of more than 450 of the donors used high-throughput TCR beta sequencing to judge whether each TCR beta V gene segment behaved as functional or pseudogenic. Alongside the repertoire data, information on donor age, sex, ethnicity and CMV serostatus was compiled. A later genetic analysis took genome-wide SNP genotypes for 398 of the 666 donors and used that subset as a discovery cohort. All discovery cohort repertoires had been generated on a single sequencing platform. Both class I and class II loci were covered by HLA typing, at four-digit resolution. The number of donors typed differed by locus, with 629-630 for A, B, C, DRB1 and DQB1, around 520 for DQA1, about 610 for DPA1, and some 440 for DPB1. Several DR-DQ haplotypes were treated as single units for association and clustering because of strong linkage in the cohort. Among 398 genotyped donors of the cohort, an average of approximately 230,000 unique TCR beta nucleotide sequences were sequenced per donor, around 18% of them non-productive.

Beyond this particular receptor, the publication reports: Strong co-occurrence of HLA alleles, especially DR and DQ, made assigning TCR associations to individual alleles difficult. A few of the identified cytomegalovirus-associated TCR beta chains were confirmed in vitro to be specific for cytomegalovirus antigens. A cluster of highly shared sequence variants was judged likely to represent a technical artifact of the sequencing pipeline. Correlated functional status among segregating V segments might reflect linkage disequilibrium, but an unknown experimental factor could not be ruled out. Immune exposure information for the cohort was limited to CMV serostatus. A further reported finding was that TCR beta sequences accurately predicted the HLA-A and HLA-B alleles for most subjects in the first cohort. Some IMGT-functional V segments, including TRBV6-2 and TRBV6-3, could not be told apart with the 87-base-pair reads, so those segments were excluded. A later analysis found that most CMV-associated TCR beta chains appeared HLA-restricted, with HLA associations seemingly driven largely by CMV exposure. In a later analysis, about 16,000 TCR beta sequences were associated with specific HLA alleles at a false discovery rate of 0.05. Most TCR sequences were seen in very few donors, while some public TCRs were found in many individuals. In the study, approximately 150 TCR beta chains were listed as associated with cytomegalovirus. The earlier analysis of a few hundred of the donors excluded roughly 16 rarely observed V segments, including chromosome 9 orphons, because counts were too low. According to a later analysis, parvovirus B19, influenza, CMV and Epstein-Barr virus appeared linked to several top co-occurrence clusters. An earlier analysis of approximately 500 of the donors showed that most TCR beta V segments appeared in productive rearrangements either about 90% or about 30% of the time, which broadly matched IMGT annotations. According to a later analysis, TCR association rates differed among HLA loci, with DRB1 alleles showing the most associated TCRs and HLA-C alleles showing the fewest. In both the original and validation cohorts, the classifier was reported to diagnose cytomegalovirus status with high specificity and sensitivity. A later analysis found that HLA-associated TCR beta chains were more clonally expanded and had lower generation probabilities than equally common non-associated chains. Roughly uniform sequencing depth across donors was assumed in presence/absence analyses, although this assumption may not hold. A later genetic analysis reported fewer N-insertions in productive TCRs among donors in an Asian-associated ancestry cluster than the approximately 670-donor mean. The authors suggested that the approach could potentially be extended to other disease states and immunological phenotypes. Because some donors lacked HLA typing at each locus, the association tests relied only on the typed subset. The cohort was sequenced for TCR beta chains only, and without alpha or paired-chain data the features that could be detected were limited. V-gene and J-gene trimming of TCR beta chains was associated with a missense DCLRE1C variant in a later genetic analysis, and the association was replicated in an independent cohort.

Reading the germline V gene gives CDR1 MGHRA and CDR2 YSYEKL. V has 2 bases trimmed and J has 0 bases trimmed; junction bases matching no gene number 7. The CDR3 runs 16 residues from the cysteine to the phenylalanine. Kept here is only the CDR3 DNA, which spans 48 bases and is read in frame from base 1. The cohort consisted of more than 650 healthy bone marrow donors. Cohort members were all nominally healthy when sampled, although unrecorded immune exposures were likely present. The donor tested CMV seropositive and was one of the 289 seropositive cohort members. Each donor provided a peripheral blood sample, and peripheral blood mononuclear cells were used for TCR beta sequencing. The Qiagen DNeasy Blood Extraction Kit was used to extract genomic DNA from the blood cell samples.

The receptor comes from a man aged 25-45 years in good health and CMV-seropositive. The V and J genes are TRBV4-1 and TRBJ2-7; 7 bases in the junction line up with TRBD1. The sample consisted of PBMCs. Here is the DNA: TGCGCCAGCAGCCAACAGACAGGGTTTGGCTCCTACGAGCAGTACTTC. This encodes CASSQQTGFGSYEQYF.